The TCR beta chain described here comes from a study of control samples from healthy donors and cancer patients. Clones were read by immunoSEQ multiplex PCR, and TCRdb kept only the in-frame ones, dropping some. This table holds roughly 100,000 clones, roughly 85% found once. Germline lookup yields CDR1 MNHNS and CDR2 SASEGT. This CDR3 is 12 amino acids long. Trimming left V 1 base short and J 5 bases short, with 6 bases between. The sequencing input was blood. The J gene is TRBJ2-7, the V gene TRBV6-1; no definite D call. The sequence came from a woman aged 50 to 60 in good health. DNA for the CDR3: TGTGCCAGCAGTGAAGTCACGGACGAGCAGTACTTC. Protein product: CASSEVTDEQYF.